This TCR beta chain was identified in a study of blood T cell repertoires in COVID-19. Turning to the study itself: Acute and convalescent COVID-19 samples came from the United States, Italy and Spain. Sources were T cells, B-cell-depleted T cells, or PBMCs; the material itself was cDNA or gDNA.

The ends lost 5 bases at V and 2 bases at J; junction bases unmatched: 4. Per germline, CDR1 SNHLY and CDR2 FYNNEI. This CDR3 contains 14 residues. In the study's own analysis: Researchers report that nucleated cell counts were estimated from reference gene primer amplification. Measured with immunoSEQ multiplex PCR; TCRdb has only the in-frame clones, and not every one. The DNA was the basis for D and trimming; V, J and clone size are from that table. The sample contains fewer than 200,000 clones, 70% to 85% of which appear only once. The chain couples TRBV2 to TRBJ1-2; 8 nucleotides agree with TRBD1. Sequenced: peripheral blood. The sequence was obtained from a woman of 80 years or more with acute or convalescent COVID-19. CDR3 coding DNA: TGTGCCAGCAGTTACGGACAGGGAAACTATGGCTACACCTTC. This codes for CASSYGQGNYGYTF.